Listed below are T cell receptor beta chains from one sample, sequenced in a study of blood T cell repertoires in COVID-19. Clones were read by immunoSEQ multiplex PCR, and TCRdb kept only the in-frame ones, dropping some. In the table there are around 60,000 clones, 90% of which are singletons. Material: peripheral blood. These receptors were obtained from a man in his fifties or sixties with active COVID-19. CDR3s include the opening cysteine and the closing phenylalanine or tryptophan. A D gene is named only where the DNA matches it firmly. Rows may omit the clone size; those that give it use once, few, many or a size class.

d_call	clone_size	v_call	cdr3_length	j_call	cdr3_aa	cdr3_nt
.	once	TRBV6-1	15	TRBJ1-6	CASSEAGGGNSPLHF	TGTGCCAGCAGTGAAGCGGGAGGCGGAAATTCACCCCTCCACTTT
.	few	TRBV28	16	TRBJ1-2	CASSSQGRVGTYGYTF	TGTGCCAGCAGTTCCCAGGGGAGGGTGGGGACCTATGGCTACACCTTC
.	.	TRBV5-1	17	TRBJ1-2	CASSLEWPAGRNYGYTF	TGCGCCAGCAGCTTGGAATGGCCGGCGGGTCGAAACTATGGCTACACCTTC
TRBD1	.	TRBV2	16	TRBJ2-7	CASSVEGAQVTYEQYF	TGTGCCAGCAGTGTCGAGGGGGCGCAGGTAACCTACGAGCAGTACTTC
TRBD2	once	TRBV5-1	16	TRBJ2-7	CASSWTSRGRLYEQYF	TGCGCCAGCTCCTGGACTAGCCGGGGGCGCTTATACGAGCAGTACTTC
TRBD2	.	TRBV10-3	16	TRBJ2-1	CAISDSGGGSYNEQFF	TGTGCCATCAGTGACTCGGGAGGAGGCTCCTACAATGAGCAGTTCTTC
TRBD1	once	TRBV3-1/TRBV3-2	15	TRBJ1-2	CASSPKTGEDYGYTF	TGTGCCAGCAGCCCTAAAACAGGGGAGGACTATGGCTACACCTTC
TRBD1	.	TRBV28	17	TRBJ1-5	CASSPGQGKRSFQPQHF	TGTGCCAGCAGCCCAGGACAGGGGAAGAGGTCATTTCAGCCCCAGCATTTT
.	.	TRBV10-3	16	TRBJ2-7	CAISESVQGGILEQYF	TGTGCCATCAGTGAGTCAGTCCAGGGAGGTATTCTCGAGCAGTACTTC
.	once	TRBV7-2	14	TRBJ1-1	CASSIGPGNTEAFF	TGTGCCAGCAGTATAGGCCCAGGGAACACTGAAGCTTTCTTT
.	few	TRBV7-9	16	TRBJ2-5	CASSPSKTGFQETQYF	TGTGCCAGCAGCCCTTCCAAGACAGGTTTCCAAGAGACCCAGTACTTC
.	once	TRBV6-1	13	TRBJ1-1	CASSETGYTEAFF	TGTGCCAGCAGTGAAACGGGATACACTGAAGCTTTCTTT
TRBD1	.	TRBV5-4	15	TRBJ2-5	CASSLEGQGRETQYF	TGTGCCAGCAGCTTGGAGGGACAGGGCCGGGAGACCCAGTACTTC
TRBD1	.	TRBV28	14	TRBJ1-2	CASSVTGGVEGYTF	TGTGCCAGCAGTGTGACAGGGGGAGTAGAGGGCTACACCTTC
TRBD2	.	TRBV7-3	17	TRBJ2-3	CASSLTASGVPTDTQYF	TGTGCCAGCAGCTTAACGGCTAGCGGGGTACCCACAGATACGCAGTATTTT
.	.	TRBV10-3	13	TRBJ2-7	CAISESQGTEQYF	TGTGCCATCAGTGAGTCACAGGGAACCGAGCAGTACTTC
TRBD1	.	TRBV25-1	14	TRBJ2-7	CATRRTGFSYEQYF	TGTGCCACCAGGAGGACAGGGTTCTCCTACGAGCAGTACTTC
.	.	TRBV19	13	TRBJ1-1	CASSINSNTEAFF	TGTGCCAGTAGTATCAACAGCAACACTGAAGCTTTCTTT
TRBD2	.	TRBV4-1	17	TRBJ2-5	CASSQVSGSGGQETQYF	TGCGCCAGCAGCCAAGTGTCCGGTTCGGGGGGGCAAGAGACCCAGTACTTC
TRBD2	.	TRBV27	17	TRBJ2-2	CASSTGAGAANTGELFF	TGTGCCAGCAGTACCGGAGCGGGAGCTGCGAACACCGGGGAGCTGTTTTTT
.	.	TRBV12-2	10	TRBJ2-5	CASLQETQYF	TGTGCAAGCCTCCAAGAGACCCAGTACTTC
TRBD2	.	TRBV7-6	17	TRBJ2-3	CASSLGHTSGSADTQYF	TGTGCCAGCAGCTTAGGACACACTAGCGGGAGTGCTGATACGCAGTATTTT
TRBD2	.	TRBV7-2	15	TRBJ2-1	CASSLAFPTSAEQFF	TGTGCCAGCAGCTTAGCCTTCCCGACTAGCGCCGAGCAGTTCTTC
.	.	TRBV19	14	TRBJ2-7	CASRAQGSLYEQYF	TGTGCCAGTAGGGCGCAGGGTTCGCTCTACGAGCAGTACTTC
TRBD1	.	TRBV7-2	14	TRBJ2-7	CASSIGTGPHEQYF	TGTGCCAGCAGCATCGGGACAGGGCCCCACGAGCAGTACTTC
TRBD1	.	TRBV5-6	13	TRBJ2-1	CASSWGTVNEQFF	TGTGCCAGCAGCTGGGGGACAGTTAATGAGCAGTTCTTC
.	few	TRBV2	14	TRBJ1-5	CASTPGQSGQPQHF	TGTGCCAGCACACCCGGACAGTCAGGTCAGCCCCAGCATTTT
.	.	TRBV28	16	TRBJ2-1	CASSLFMGMRDGEQFF	TGTGCCAGCAGTTTATTTATGGGGATGCGGGACGGGGAGCAGTTCTTC
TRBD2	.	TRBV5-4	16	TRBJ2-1	CASSLRGLAGVREQFF	TGTGCCAGCAGCTTGCGGGGACTAGCGGGAGTGCGGGAGCAGTTCTTC
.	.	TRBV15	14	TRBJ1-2	CATSRDRGYYGYTF	TGTGCCACCAGCAGAGATAGGGGGTACTATGGCTACACCTTC
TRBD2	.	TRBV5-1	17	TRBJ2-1	CASSLKGLAGASGEQFF	TGCGCCAGCAGCTTGAAGGGACTAGCGGGAGCGTCGGGAGAGCAGTTCTTC
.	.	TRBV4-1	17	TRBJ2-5	CASSQAVVGTTKETQYF	TGCGCCAGCAGCCAAGCCGTGGTAGGGACAACAAAAGAGACCCAGTACTTC
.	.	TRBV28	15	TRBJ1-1	CASSFLRGPPAEAFF	TGTGCCAGCAGTTTCCTCCGGGGTCCTCCGGCTGAAGCTTTCTTT
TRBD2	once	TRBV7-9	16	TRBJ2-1	CASSLGLAGGPNEQFF	TGTGCCAGCAGCTTAGGTCTAGCGGGGGGGCCAAATGAGCAGTTCTTC
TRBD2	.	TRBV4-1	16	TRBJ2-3	CASSLVGLAGQDTQYF	TGCGCCAGCAGCCTCGTGGGACTAGCGGGGCAAGATACGCAGTATTTT
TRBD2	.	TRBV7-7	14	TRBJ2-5	CASSPPGLKETQYF	TGTGCTAGCAGCCCGCCGGGACTAAAAGAGACCCAGTACTTC
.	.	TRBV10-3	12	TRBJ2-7	CAISSAEYEQYF	TGTGCCATCAGTTCAGCGGAGTACGAGCAGTACTTC
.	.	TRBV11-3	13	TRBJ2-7	CASSLGPFYEQYF	TGTGCCAGCAGCTTAGGTCCTTTCTACGAGCAGTACTTC
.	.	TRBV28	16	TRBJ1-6	CASSFQGSSYNSPLHF	TGTGCCAGCAGTTTTCAGGGGAGCTCCTATAATTCACCCCTCCACTTT
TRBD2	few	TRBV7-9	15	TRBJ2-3	CASSSWAGGTDTQYF	TGTGCCAGCAGCTCCTGGGCGGGAGGAACAGATACGCAGTATTTT
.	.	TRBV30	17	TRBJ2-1	CAWSVRGRTRTYNEQFF	TGTGCCTGGAGTGTCCGTGGGAGAACACGAACCTACAATGAGCAGTTCTTC
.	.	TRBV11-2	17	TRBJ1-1	CASSLNVDWEYGGEAFF	TGTGCCAGCAGCTTAAACGTGGACTGGGAATATGGTGGTGAAGCTTTCTTT
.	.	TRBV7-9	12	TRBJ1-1	CASSPRGSEAFF	TGTGCCAGCAGCCCCAGGGGATCTGAAGCTTTCTTT
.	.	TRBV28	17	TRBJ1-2	CASIHYGGDKRNYGYTF	TGTGCCAGCATCCATTACGGGGGGGATAAGAGGAACTATGGCTACACCTTC
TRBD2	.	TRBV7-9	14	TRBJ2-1	CASSLSGAYNEQFF	TGTGCCAGCAGCCTTAGCGGGGCCTACAATGAGCAGTTCTTC
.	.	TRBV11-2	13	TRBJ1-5	CASSLALNQPQHF	TGTGCCAGCAGCTTAGCCTTAAATCAGCCCCAGCATTTT
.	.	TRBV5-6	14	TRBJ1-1	CASSSRGISTEAFF	TGTGCCAGCAGCTCGAGAGGGATTAGCACTGAAGCTTTCTTT
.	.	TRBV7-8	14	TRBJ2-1	CASSNWSFHNEQFF	TGTGCCAGCAGCAACTGGTCTTTCCACAATGAGCAGTTCTTC
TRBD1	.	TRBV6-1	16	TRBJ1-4	CASSEWRTGRFEKLFF	TGTGCCAGCAGCGAATGGCGGACAGGGAGGTTTGAAAAACTGTTTTTT
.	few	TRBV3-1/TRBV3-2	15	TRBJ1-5	CASSQMSGSNQPQHF	TGTGCCAGCAGCCAGATGTCAGGTAGCAATCAGCCCCAGCATTTT
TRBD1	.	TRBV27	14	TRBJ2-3	CASSFGQGTDTQYF	TGTGCCAGCAGTTTCGGACAGGGGACAGATACGCAGTATTTT
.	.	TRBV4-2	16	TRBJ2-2	CASSQDSLANTGELFF	TGTGCCAGCAGCCAAGATTCACTTGCGAACACCGGGGAGCTGTTTTTT
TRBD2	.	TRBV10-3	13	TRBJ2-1	CATAGGGFNEQFF	TGTGCCACAGCGGGGGGCGGGTTTAATGAGCAGTTCTTC
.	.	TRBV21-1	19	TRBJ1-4	CASSKKDTGPNRGNEKLFF	TGTGCCAGCAGCAAAAAGGACACAGGGCCCAACAGGGGTAATGAAAAACTGTTTTTT
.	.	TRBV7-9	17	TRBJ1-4	CAVQTWGQNGSNEKLFF	TGTGCCGTCCAAACTTGGGGCCAAAATGGGTCAAATGAAAAACTGTTTTTT
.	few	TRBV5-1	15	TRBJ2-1	CASSLGAGAKGFQFF	TGCGCCAGCAGCTTGGGAGCTGGAGCGAAAGGCTTCCAGTTCTTC
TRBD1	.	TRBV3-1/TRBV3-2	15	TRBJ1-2	CASSPTGGEDYGYTF	TGTGCCAGCAGCCCGACAGGGGGTGAGGACTATGGCTACACCTTC
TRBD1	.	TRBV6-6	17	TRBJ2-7	CASSRGQGGSFGYEQYF	TGTGCCAGCAGTCGAGGACAGGGAGGTAGTTTCGGCTACGAGCAGTACTTC